This is a list of T cell receptor beta chains from one sample in a study of regulatory T cells in long-lasting Graves disease. TCRdb passed the multiplex PCR reads through MiXCR, listing each CDR3 protein once. Of under 350,000 distinct CDR3 sequences listed, 22% were seen once; the top ten hold around 50%. Sequencing used peripheral blood mononuclear cells (PBMCs), obtained when the disease was refractory, from a patient treated with antithyroid drugs. These receptors were collected from a female donor with Graves disease. Both conserved end residues are part of each CDR3.

v_gene	j_gene	CDR3aa
TRBV12-3/TRBV12-4	TRBJ1-1	CASRRSEGNTEAFF
TRBV7-8	TRBJ1-1	CASSLEPTVNTEAFF
TRBV9	TRBJ1-3	CASSVDAPGSSGNTIYF
TRBV27	TRBJ1-6	CASSSGSSYNSPFHF
TRBV7-2	TRBJ2-7	CASSPSPLGEQYF
TRBV20-1	TRBJ1-1	CSASVRWGGLNEAFF
TRBV7-2	TRBJ1-5	CASSLRSQDQPQHF
TRBV18	TRBJ2-3	CASSPPTDTQYF
TRBV20-1	TRBJ1-1	CSARDPGGPNTEAFF
TRBV7-8	TRBJ2-7	CASSLDTGQGYEQYF